Sequencing of this T cell receptor beta chain was carried out in a study of T cells in Graves' hyperthyroidism and ophthalmopathy. The CDR3 has 14 residues. Germline CDR1 reads MNHNS; CDR2 reads SASEGT. V lost 8 bases to trimming and J lost 4 bases; unmatched junction nucleotides: 10. Amplified TCR beta CDR3 regions came from RNA transcripts. The HTBI primer set served for first-round RT-PCR of the TCR CDR3. TCRdb reprocessed the multiplex PCR reads via MiXCR and lists one record per CDR3 protein. Found here are under 400,000 distinct CDR3 sequences, 15% to 20% of them singletons; the top ten hold 15% to 17%. Ophthalmopathy patients had moderate-to-severe active disease, CAS ≥3, NOSPECS ≥4, and disease duration under 3 months. Fresh peripheral blood, around 9.3 ml of it, supplied the PBMCs.

The sequenced sample was blood. J is TRBJ2-7 and V is TRBV6-1, with 8 bases matching TRBD1. The sequence derives from a woman in her thirties or forties with Graves' ophthalmopathy. This chain's CDR3 is CASRIRDRYYEQYF. For the CDR3, the DNA is TGTGCCAGCCGTATCCGGGACAGGTATTACGAGCAGTACTTC.